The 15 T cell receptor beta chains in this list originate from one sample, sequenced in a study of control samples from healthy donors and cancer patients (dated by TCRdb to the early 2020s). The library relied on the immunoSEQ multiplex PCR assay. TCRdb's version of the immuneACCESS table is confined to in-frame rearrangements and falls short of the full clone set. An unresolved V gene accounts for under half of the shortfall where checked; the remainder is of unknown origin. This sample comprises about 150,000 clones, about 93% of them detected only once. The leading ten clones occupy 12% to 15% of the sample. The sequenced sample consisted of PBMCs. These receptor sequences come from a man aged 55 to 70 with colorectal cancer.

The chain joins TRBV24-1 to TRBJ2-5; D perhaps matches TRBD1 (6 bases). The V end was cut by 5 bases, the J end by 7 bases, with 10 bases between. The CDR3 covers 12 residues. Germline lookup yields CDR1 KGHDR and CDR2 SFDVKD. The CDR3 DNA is TGTGCCACCAGTGTCACAGGGAGGACCCAGTACTTC. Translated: CATSVTGRTQYF.

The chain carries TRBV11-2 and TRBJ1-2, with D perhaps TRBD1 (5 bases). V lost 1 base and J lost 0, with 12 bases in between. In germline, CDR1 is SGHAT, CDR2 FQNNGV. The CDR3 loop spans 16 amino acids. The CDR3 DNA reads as TGTGCCAGCAGCTTAGCCCCCGGCAGGGCTAACTATGGCTACACCTTC. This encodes CASSLAPGRANYGYTF.

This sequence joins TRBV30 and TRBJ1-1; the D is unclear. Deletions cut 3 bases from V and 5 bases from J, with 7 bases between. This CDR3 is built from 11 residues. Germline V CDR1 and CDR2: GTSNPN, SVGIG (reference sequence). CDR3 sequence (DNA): TGTGCCTGGAGCCGAAATACTGAAGCTTTCTTT. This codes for CAWSRNTEAFF.

The DNA for the CDR3 is TGCAGCGTCGGAGGACAGGGGGCTGGGGCCAACGTCCTGACTTTC. Residues: CSVGGQGAGANVLTF. J is TRBJ2-6 and V is TRBV29-1, with TRBD1 matching over 10 bases. CDR3 size: 15 residues. V trimming: 6 bases; J trimming: 2 bases; junction bases outside the gene matches: 4. Germline V CDR1 and CDR2: SQVTM, ANQGSEA.

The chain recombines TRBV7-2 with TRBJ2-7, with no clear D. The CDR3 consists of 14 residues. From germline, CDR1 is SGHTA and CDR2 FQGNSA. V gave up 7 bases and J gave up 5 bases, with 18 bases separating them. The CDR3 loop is CASNPTTSRNEQYF. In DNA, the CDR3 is TGTGCCAGCAACCCTACTACGTCACGGAACGAGCAGTACTTC.

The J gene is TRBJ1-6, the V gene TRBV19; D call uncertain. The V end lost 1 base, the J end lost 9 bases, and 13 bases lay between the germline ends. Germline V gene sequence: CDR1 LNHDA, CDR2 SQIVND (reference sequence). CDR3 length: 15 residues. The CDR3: CASSIAGEGSSPLHF. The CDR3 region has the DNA TGTGCCAGTAGTATAGCGGGTGAAGGGAGTTCACCCCTCCACTTT.

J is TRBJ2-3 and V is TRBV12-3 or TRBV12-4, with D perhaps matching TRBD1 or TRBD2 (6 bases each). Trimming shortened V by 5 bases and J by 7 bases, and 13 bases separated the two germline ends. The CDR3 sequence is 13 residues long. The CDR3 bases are TGTGCCAGCAGTCCCCAGGGGAGGTATACGCAGTATTTT. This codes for CASSPQGRYTQYF.

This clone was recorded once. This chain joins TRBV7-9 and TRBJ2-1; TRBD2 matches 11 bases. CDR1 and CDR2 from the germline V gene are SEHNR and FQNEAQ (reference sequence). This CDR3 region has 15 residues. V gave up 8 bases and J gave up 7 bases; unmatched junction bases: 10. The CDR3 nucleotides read TGTGCCAGCTCCCTACTAGCGGGGGAGAAAAATGAGCAGTTCTTC. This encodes CASSLLAGEKNEQFF.

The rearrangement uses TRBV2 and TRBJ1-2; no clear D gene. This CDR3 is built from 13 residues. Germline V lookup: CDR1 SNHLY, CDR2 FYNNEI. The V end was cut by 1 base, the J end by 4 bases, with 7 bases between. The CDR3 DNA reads TGTGCCAGCAGTGAAGAACCTCGCTATGGCTACACCTTC. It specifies CASSEEPRYGYTF.

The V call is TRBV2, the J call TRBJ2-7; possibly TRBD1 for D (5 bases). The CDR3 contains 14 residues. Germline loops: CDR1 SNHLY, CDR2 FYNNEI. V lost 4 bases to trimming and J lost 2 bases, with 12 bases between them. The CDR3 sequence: CASSVETATYEQYF. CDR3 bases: TGTGCCAGCAGTGTAGAGACAGCGACCTACGAGCAGTACTTC.

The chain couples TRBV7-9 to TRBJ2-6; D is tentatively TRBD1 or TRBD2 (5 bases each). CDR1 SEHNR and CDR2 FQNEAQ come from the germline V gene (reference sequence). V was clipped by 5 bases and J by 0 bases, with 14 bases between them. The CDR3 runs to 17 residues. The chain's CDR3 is CASSTSDSSSGANVLTF. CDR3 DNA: TGTGCCAGCAGCACTAGTGACAGTAGCTCTGGGGCCAACGTCCTGACTTTC.

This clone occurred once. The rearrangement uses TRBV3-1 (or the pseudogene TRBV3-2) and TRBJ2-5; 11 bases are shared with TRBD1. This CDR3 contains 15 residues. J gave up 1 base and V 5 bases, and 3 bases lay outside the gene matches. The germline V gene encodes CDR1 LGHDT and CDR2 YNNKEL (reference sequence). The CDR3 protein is CASSAGTGGQETQYF. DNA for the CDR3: TGTGCCAGCAGCGCAGGGACAGGGGGCCAAGAGACCCAGTACTTC.

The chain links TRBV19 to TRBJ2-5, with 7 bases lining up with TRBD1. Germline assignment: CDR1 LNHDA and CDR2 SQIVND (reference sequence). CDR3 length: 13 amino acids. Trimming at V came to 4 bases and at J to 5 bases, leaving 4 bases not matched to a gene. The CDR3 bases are TGTGCCAGTAGTACCACAGGGGTCGAGACCCAGTACTTC. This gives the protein CASSTTGVETQYF.

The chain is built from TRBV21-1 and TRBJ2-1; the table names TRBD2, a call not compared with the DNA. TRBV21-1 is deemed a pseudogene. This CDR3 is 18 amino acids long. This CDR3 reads CASSIGDEEVLPHNEQFF. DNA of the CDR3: TGTGCCAGCAGCATCGGAGACGAGGAGGTTCTCCCCCACAATGAGCAGTTCTTC.

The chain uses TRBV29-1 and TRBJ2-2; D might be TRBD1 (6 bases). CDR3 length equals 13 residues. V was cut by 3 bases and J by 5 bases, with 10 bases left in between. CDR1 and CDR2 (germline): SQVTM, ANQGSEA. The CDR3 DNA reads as TGCAGCGTTGAGTCCCAGGGGACCGGGGAGCTGTTTTTT. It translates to CSVESQGTGELFF.